A selection of T cell receptor beta chains follows, all from one sample in a study of cytomegalovirus exposure and HLA in healthy donors. Clones were sequenced by immunoSEQ multiplex PCR, and TCRdb holds only the in-frame ones, with some missing. In the table there are 210,000 or so clones, about 90% of which are singletons. What was sequenced was PBMCs. These receptors all come from a woman between 18 and 29 years old in good health and CMV-seronegative. Both conserved end residues are part of each CDR3. The order of the fields is V gene, J gene, clone size, D gene, CDR3 protein, CDR3 DNA. D genes are given only for firm matches. Some rows mark clone size as missing; the rest say once, few, many or name a class of expanded clone.

v_call: TRBV19
j_call: TRBJ1-4
clone_size: .
d_call: .
cdr3_aa: CASSAREKLFF
cdr3_nt: TGTGCCAGTAGTGCGCGAGAAAAACTGTTTTTT

v_call: TRBV2
j_call: TRBJ2-2
clone_size: .
d_call: TRBD2
cdr3_aa: CASLGTSGELFF
cdr3_nt: TGTGCCAGCCTGGGGACTAGCGGGGAGCTGTTTTTT

v_call: TRBV25-1
j_call: TRBJ2-7
clone_size: .
d_call: TRBD2
cdr3_aa: CASSHDGTSVYEQYF
cdr3_nt: TGTGCCAGCAGCCACGACGGGACTAGCGTATACGAGCAGTACTTC

v_call: TRBV4-3
j_call: TRBJ2-1
clone_size: .
d_call: TRBD1
cdr3_aa: CASSQDRGQGAHNEQFF
cdr3_nt: TGCGCCAGCAGCCAAGATAGAGGACAGGGGGCCCACAATGAGCAGTTCTTC

v_call: TRBV6-5
j_call: TRBJ2-3
clone_size: .
d_call: TRBD2
cdr3_aa: CASSRSGRSTDTQYF
cdr3_nt: TGTGCCAGCAGTCGTAGCGGGAGGAGCACAGATACGCAGTATTTT

v_call: TRBV13
j_call: TRBJ2-5
clone_size: .
d_call: .
cdr3_aa: CASSLDSETQYF
cdr3_nt: TGTGCCAGCAGCTTGGACTCGGAGACCCAGTACTTC

v_call: TRBV4-2
j_call: TRBJ2-5
clone_size: .
d_call: TRBD2
cdr3_aa: CASSQGLAGGQETQYF
cdr3_nt: TGTGCCAGCAGCCAAGGACTAGCGGGAGGGCAAGAGACCCAGTACTTC

v_call: TRBV2
j_call: TRBJ2-1
clone_size: .
d_call: TRBD1
cdr3_aa: CASRDRGTEQFF
cdr3_nt: TGTGCCAGTAGAGACAGGGGGACTGAGCAGTTCTTC

v_call: TRBV7-9
j_call: TRBJ2-7
clone_size: few
d_call: .
cdr3_aa: CASSLGASYEQYF
cdr3_nt: TGTGCCAGCAGCTTAGGGGCCTCCTACGAGCAGTACTTC

v_call: TRBV7-3
j_call: TRBJ2-5
clone_size: once
d_call: TRBD1
cdr3_aa: CASSTSGTGPETQYF
cdr3_nt: TGTGCCAGCAGCACCTCCGGGACAGGACCCGAGACCCAGTACTTC

v_call: TRBV15
j_call: TRBJ2-3
clone_size: .
d_call: TRBD2
cdr3_aa: CATKWTSGSLTDTQYF
cdr3_nt: TGTGCCACCAAATGGACTAGCGGGAGTTTAACAGATACGCAGTATTTT

v_call: TRBV5-1
j_call: TRBJ2-3
clone_size: .
d_call: TRBD1
cdr3_aa: CASSLQGAPDTQYF
cdr3_nt: TGCGCCAGCAGCTTGCAGGGGGCCCCAGATACGCAGTATTTT

v_call: TRBV27
j_call: TRBJ2-2
clone_size: .
d_call: .
cdr3_aa: CASRNLGYGSGELFF
cdr3_nt: TGTGCCAGCAGGAATCTTGGGTACGGGTCCGGGGAGCTGTTTTTT

v_call: TRBV19
j_call: TRBJ2-1
clone_size: .
d_call: .
cdr3_aa: CATRGLSYNEQFF
cdr3_nt: TGTGCCACGCGGGGCCTCTCCTACAATGAGCAGTTCTTC

v_call: TRBV30
j_call: TRBJ2-1
clone_size: .
d_call: .
cdr3_aa: CAWSSNYPLSDEQFF
cdr3_nt: TGTGCCTGGAGTAGTAACTACCCCCTAAGCGATGAGCAGTTCTTC

v_call: TRBV28
j_call: TRBJ2-7
clone_size: .
d_call: .
cdr3_aa: CASASPNYEQYF
cdr3_nt: TGTGCCAGCGCGTCCCCGAACTACGAGCAGTACTTC

v_call: TRBV28
j_call: TRBJ2-7
clone_size: .
d_call: TRBD1
cdr3_aa: CASGTVTYEQYF
cdr3_nt: TGTGCCAGCGGGACAGTAACCTACGAGCAGTACTTC

v_call: TRBV10-3
j_call: TRBJ2-2
clone_size: .
d_call: TRBD2
cdr3_aa: CAISGVAGRKTSNTGELFF
cdr3_nt: TGTGCCATCAGTGGTGTAGCGGGAAGGAAGACTTCGAACACCGGGGAGCTGTTTTTT

v_call: TRBV7-9
j_call: TRBJ2-7
clone_size: .
d_call: .
cdr3_aa: CASSPGSQIKQYF
cdr3_nt: TGTGCCAGCAGCCCCGGTTCGCAAATCAAGCAGTACTTC

v_call: TRBV5-1
j_call: TRBJ2-6
clone_size: .
d_call: TRBD2
cdr3_aa: CASSLSRRGGRVSGANVLTF
cdr3_nt: TGCGCCAGCAGCCTAAGTAGGCGCGGCGGGAGGGTCTCTGGGGCCAACGTCCTGACTTTC

v_call: TRBV28
j_call: TRBJ1-4
clone_size: .
d_call: TRBD1
cdr3_aa: CASRTGGTLEKLFF
cdr3_nt: TGTGCCAGCAGAACAGGGGGAACGCTTGAAAAACTGTTTTTT

v_call: TRBV10-3
j_call: TRBJ2-2
clone_size: .
d_call: .
cdr3_aa: CAIGMDRYTGELFF
cdr3_nt: TGTGCCATCGGCATGGACAGATACACCGGGGAGCTGTTTTTT

v_call: TRBV5-4
j_call: TRBJ2-7
clone_size: .
d_call: .
cdr3_aa: CASSLNADSQDEQYF
cdr3_nt: TGTGCCAGCAGCTTGAATGCGGACAGTCAGGACGAGCAGTACTTC

v_call: TRBV27
j_call: TRBJ2-5
clone_size: .
d_call: TRBD1
cdr3_aa: CASSLGQGARKETQYF
cdr3_nt: TGTGCCAGCAGTTTGGGACAGGGAGCCCGTAAAGAGACCCAGTACTTC